Below, 29 T cell receptor beta chains from the same sample are listed, as sequenced in a study of Tregs in tolerant kidney transplant recipients. Method: immunoSEQ multiplex PCR; TCRdb's copy keeps in-frame clones and lacks some. The table records about 78,000 clones, around 93% of them present only once. The sample was Tregs from blood, taken before the transplant. The receptors originated from a human donor who received a combined kidney and bone marrow transplant.

The chain is built from TRBV4-2 and TRBJ1-2, with 8 bases lining up with TRBD1. The J segment lost 4 bases and the V segment lost 1 base, leaving 8 bases of the junction unmatched. The CDR3 is 16 amino acids. Germline CDR1 and CDR2: LGHNA and YNFKEQ. CDR3 residues: CASSQVGQGAGYGYTF. The CDR3 region has the DNA TGTGCCAGCAGCCAAGTCGGGCAGGGGGCGGGCTATGGCTACACCTTC.

CDR3 amino acids: CASSYVGSYNEQFF. CDR3 DNA sequence: TGTGCCAGCAGTTATGTGGGGTCCTACAATGAGCAGTTCTTC. The chain uses TRBV25-1 and TRBJ2-1; D call uncertain. V lost 5 bases and J 1 base, leaving 9 bases between the germline ends. The CDR3 has 14 residues. From germline, CDR1 is MGHDK and CDR2 SYGVNS.

The rearrangement links TRBV4-2 to TRBJ2-5; D gene uncertain. CDR1 and CDR2 from the germline V gene are LGHNA and YNFKEQ. Deletions cut 1 base from V and 0 bases from J, with 9 bases between. This CDR3 spans 15 amino acids. The CDR3 reads CASSQVTGHQETQYF. The CDR3 DNA sequence: TGTGCCAGCAGCCAAGTAACGGGCCACCAAGAGACCCAGTACTTC.

The rearrangement joins TRBV10-3 to TRBJ2-5; 7 nucleotides align to TRBD2. CDR1 ENHRY and CDR2 SYGVKD come from the germline V gene. V shed 6 bases, J shed 5 bases, and the junction held 6 bases outside the gene matches. This CDR3 has 13 amino acids. In DNA, the CDR3 is TGTGCCATCAGCGGGGGGTCGGGGGAGACCCAGTACTTC. Protein sequence: CAISGGSGETQYF.

This clone has a single count. CDR3 loop: CASSIGPAITEAFF. DNA for the CDR3: TGTGCCAGTAGTATCGGTCCCGCAATTACTGAAGCTTTCTTT. The J gene is TRBJ1-1, the V gene TRBV19; no clear D gene. The CDR3 totals 14 residues. The germline CDR1 and CDR2 sequences are LNHDA and SQIVND (reference sequence). V was shortened by 3 bases and J by 5 bases, with 13 bases between the two germline ends.

The chain combines TRBV5-7 with TRBJ2-7, with 14 nucleotides matching TRBD2. TRBV5-7 is an open reading frame, and its role is uncertain. This CDR3 is 16 amino acids long. After removal of 5 bases from V and 3 bases from J, the junction contained 7 bases not matched to a gene. CDR3: CASSPGLAGGYYEQYF. The DNA of the CDR3 is TGTGCCAGCAGTCCCGGACTAGCGGGAGGATACTACGAGCAGTACTTC.

J is TRBJ2-3 and V is TRBV11-2, with 8 nucleotides matching TRBD2. Germline CDR1 SGHAT, CDR2 FQNNGV. With 3 bases clipped from V and 6 bases from J, the junction kept 5 bases outside the gene matches. The CDR3 covers 14 residues. The CDR3 coding sequence is TGTGCCAGCAGCTTTAGGCGGGAGGCCGATACGCAGTATTTT. Translation gives CASSFRREADTQYF.

The gene calls are TRBV30 and TRBJ2-7; 8 bases match TRBD2. In germline, CDR1 is GTSNPN, CDR2 SVGIG (reference sequence). V dropped 0 bases and J dropped 5; count of bases not matched to a gene: 15. The CDR3 is 17 amino acids. The CDR3 DNA reads TGTGCCTGGAGTGTTTCGATCACTAGCGGCATGGCGGACGAGCAGTACTTC. As protein: CAWSVSITSGMADEQYF.

V and J are TRBV14 and TRBJ2-1; TRBD2 matches at 8 bases. The CDR3 totals 14 residues. The V gene's germline CDR1 is SGHDN and CDR2 FVKESK. The trim removed 3 bases at V and 15 bases at J, leaving 13 bases unmatched. In DNA form, the CDR3 reads TGTGCCAGCAGCCAGCTCGGGTCGGGAGGGCCGTGGTTCTTC. This codes for CASSQLGSGGPWFF.

The V gene is TRBV28, the J gene TRBJ2-5, with 9 bases identical to TRBD2. With the DNA end fitting TRBJ2-7 better, the J assignment may be wrong. CDR1 MDHEN and CDR2 SYDVKM come from the germline V gene. The CDR3 spans 16 residues. CDR3 DNA: TGTGCCAGCAGTTCGCGGGGGGCTAGCGGGATTTACGAGCAGTACTTC. Its translation: CASSSRGASGIYEQYF.

V gene TRBV5-1 combines with J gene TRBJ2-1; 8 bases are shared with TRBD1. The CDR3 covers 14 residues. The V gene end was trimmed by 0 bases and the J gene end by 7 bases; junction bases not matched to a gene: 3. The germline V gene has CDR1 SGHRS and CDR2 YFSETQ. The CDR3 DNA follows: TGCGCCAGCAGCTTGGGGGGACAGGTAAATGAGCAGTTCTTC. Translated: CASSLGGQVNEQFF.

V gene TRBV7-2 combines with J gene TRBJ1-5, with D tentatively TRBD1 (6 bases). There are 16 residues in the CDR3. CDR1 is SGHTA, CDR2 FQGNSA, per germline. V lost 2 bases to trimming and J lost 0 bases, with 11 bases between them. The CDR3 DNA is TGTGCCAGCAGCTTACGACAGGTCGATAGCAATCAGCCCCAGCATTTT. Translated, it gives CASSLRQVDSNQPQHF.

The chain recombines TRBV29-1 with TRBJ2-5; 9 nucleotides align to TRBD1. The V segment lost 3 bases and the J segment 5 bases; nucleotides outside the gene matches: 13. The CDR3 contains 16 residues. The germline V gene encodes CDR1 SQVTM and CDR2 ANQGSEA. The CDR3 DNA sequence: TGCAGCGTTGAGTTTCTAGGACAGGGGACAATGGAGACCCAGTACTTC. Residues: CSVEFLGQGTMETQYF.

This rearrangement joins TRBV6-6 to TRBJ1-1, with a weak D call TRBD1 (5 bases). This CDR3 is 16 amino acids long. Trimming cost V 4 bases and J 4 bases, with 19 bases left between them. CDR1 is MNHNY and CDR2 is SVGAGI in the germline V gene (reference sequence). The chain's CDR3 is CASSLGSLRGSTEAFF. CDR3 in DNA: TGTGCCAGCAGTTTGGGCAGCCTCCGGGGGAGCACTGAAGCTTTCTTT.

For this clone: The junction shows a germline mismatch at one end, possibly a read error. The genes are TRBV28 and TRBJ2-7; D possibly corresponds to TRBD1 (5 bases). The CDR3 totals 12 residues. Germline V gene data show CDR1 as MDHEN and CDR2 as SYDVKM. CDR3 in DNA: TGTGCCAGCAACAGGTGGACCTACGAGCAGTGCTTC. Its translation is CASNRWTYEQCF. The variable domain in full, completed from reference TRBV28 and TRBJ2-7, reads DVKVTQSSRYLVKRTGEKVFLECVQDMDHENMFWYRQDPGLGLRLIYFSYDVKMKEKGDIPEGYSVSREKKERFSLILESASTNQTSMYLCASNRWTYEQCFGPGTRLTVT.

The chain couples TRBV7-9 to TRBJ2-1; D is perhaps TRBD2 (6 bases). V was clipped by 0 bases and J by 10 bases, with 13 bases between them. Germline V gene data show CDR1 as SEHNR and CDR2 as FQNEAQ (reference sequence). This CDR3 is built from 14 residues. The CDR3 coding sequence is TGTGCCAGCAGCTTAGCGCTGGAGGGGCAAGAGCAGTTCTTC. It specifies CASSLALEGQEQFF.

This chain joins TRBV5-1 and TRBJ2-3; TRBD1 or TRBD2 may be the D gene (5 bases each). Germline CDR1 is SGHRS and CDR2 is YFSETQ. V lost 0 bases and J lost 0, with 5 bases in between. This CDR3 spans 14 amino acids. CDR3 DNA: TGCGCCAGCAGCTTGGGGGACAGCACAGATACGCAGTATTTT. This gives the protein CASSLGDSTDTQYF.

V and J are TRBV27 and TRBJ2-2; 8 nucleotides align to TRBD1. The V segment lost 2 bases and the J segment 4 bases; nucleotides outside the gene matches: 3. The CDR3 covers 15 residues. CDR1 is MNHEY, CDR2 SMNVEV, per germline (reference sequence). DNA of the CDR3: TGTGCCAGCAGTTTACAGGGGGCGGGCACCGGGGAGCTGTTTTTT. It encodes CASSLQGAGTGELFF.

J is TRBJ1-6 and V is TRBV29-1; no definite D call. Germline V lookup: CDR1 SQVTM, CDR2 ANQGSEA. The CDR3 runs to 11 residues. Trimming shortened V by 7 bases and J by 5 bases, and 6 bases separated the two germline ends. As DNA, the CDR3 is TGCAGCGACCATGATAATTCACCCCTCCACTTT. Translating it yields CSDHDNSPLHF.

This clone was counted once. The rearrangement uses TRBV19 and TRBJ1-1; D ambiguous. The ends were cut back, 7 bases at V and 1 base at J, with 10 bases in the middle. The CDR3 runs to 13 residues. The V gene's germline CDR1 is LNHDA and CDR2 SQIVND (reference sequence). The CDR3: CASTNQKNTEAFF. The CDR3 DNA reads as TGTGCCAGTACCAACCAAAAGAACACTGAAGCTTTCTTT. The full variable domain, rest sourced from reference TRBV19 and TRBJ1-1, is DGGITQSPKYLFRKEGQNVTLSCEQNLNHDAMYWYRQDPGQGLRLIYYSQIVNDFQKGDIAEGYSVSREKKESFPLTVTSAQKNPTAFYLCASTNQKNTEAFFGQGTRLTVV.

V gene TRBV5-6 combines with J gene TRBJ2-6; D call uncertain. This CDR3 comprises 14 residues. V was clipped by 4 bases and J by 4 bases, with 9 bases between them. The germline CDR1 and CDR2 sequences are SGHDT and YYEEEE. The CDR3 bases are TGTGCCAGCAGCCCTGGGCCGGGGGCCAACGTCCTGACTTTC. It encodes CASSPGPGANVLTF.

This chain connects TRBV15 to TRBJ2-1; TRBD2 matches at 14 bases. V shed 0 bases and J 7 bases; nucleotides not matched to a gene: 8. The germline CDR1 and CDR2 sequences are LNHNV and YYDKDF (reference sequence). The CDR3 consists of 18 residues. Here the CDR3 DNA reads TGTGCCACCAGCAGAGATTTCGGGACTAGCGGGAGTAGGAATGAGCAGTTCTTC. Translation: CATSRDFGTSGSRNEQFF.

The chain employs TRBV9 and TRBJ2-3, with D unresolved. CDR1 is SGDLS and CDR2 is YYNGEE in the germline V gene. This CDR3 has 13 residues. Trimming left V 4 bases short and J 2 bases short, with 8 bases between. CDR3 loop: CASSLRLTDTQYF. The CDR3 region has the DNA TGTGCCAGCAGCCTTAGACTCACAGATACGCAGTATTTT.

This chain links TRBV11-2 with TRBJ2-7; 7 bases agree with TRBD1. Germline V gene sequence: CDR1 SGHAT, CDR2 FQNNGV. The CDR3 loop spans 15 amino acids. V was clipped by 4 bases and J by 3 bases; unmatched bases: 9. The CDR3 DNA sequence: TGTGCCAGCAGCTACCGGGACAGTAAAGGCTACGAGCAGTACTTC. Its translation is CASSYRDSKGYEQYF.

The chain uses TRBV10-2 and TRBJ1-5; no reliable D call. Per the germline V gene, CDR1 is WSHSY and CDR2 is SAAADI. The CDR3 is 15 amino acids. V was trimmed by 0 bases and J by 0 bases, leaving 6 bases between them. In DNA form, the CDR3 reads TGCGCCAGCAGTGAGTCGGGTTATAGCAATCAGCCCCAGCATTTT. As protein: CASSESGYSNQPQHF.

The chain links TRBV6-5 to TRBJ2-1; 9 nucleotides agree with TRBD2. V gave up 7 bases and J gave up 2 bases; unmatched junction bases: 3. Germline values: CDR1 MNHEY, CDR2 SVGAGI. CDR3 length: 14 residues. The CDR3: CASKTSGAYNEQFF. DNA of the CDR3: TGTGCCAGCAAGACTAGCGGAGCCTACAATGAGCAGTTCTTC.

V and J are TRBV5-4 and TRBJ2-7; TRBD2 is a possible D gene (6 bases). In germline, CDR1 is SGHNT, CDR2 YYREEE (reference sequence). This CDR3 region has 16 residues. V was pared by 4 bases and J by 4 bases, with 21 bases between. The DNA of the CDR3 is TGTGCCAGCAGCCCGACGGGTCCTAGCGAGATATACGAGCAGTACTTC. The encoded protein is CASSPTGPSEIYEQYF. The full variable domain, its missing parts supplied by reference TRBV5-4 and TRBJ2-7, is ETGVTQSPTHLIKTRGQQVTLRCSSQSGHNTVSWYQQALGQGPQFIFQYYREEENGRGNFPPRFSGLQFPNYSSELNVNALELDDSALYLCASSPTGPSEIYEQYFGPGTRLTVT.

The chain carries TRBV29-1 and TRBJ2-5, with D perhaps assigned TRBD1 or TRBD2 (6 bases each). Deletions cut 2 bases from V and 5 bases from J, with 12 bases between. CDR1 SQVTM and CDR2 ANQGSEA come from the germline V gene. The CDR3 runs 13 residues. The CDR3 bases are TGCAGCGTTGAAAGGGGGGTGGGGGAGACCCAGTACTTC. This encodes CSVERGVGETQYF. Complete variable domain (other parts from reference TRBV29-1 and TRBJ2-5): SAVISQKPSRDICQRGTSLTIQCQVDSQVTMMFWYRQQPGQSLTLIATANQGSEATYESGFVIDKFPISRPNLTFSTLTVSNMSPEDSSIYLCSVERGVGETQYFGPGTRLLVL.

This chain joins TRBV30 and TRBJ1-6, with 8 nucleotides matching TRBD1. V lost 3 bases and J lost 10; bases outside the gene matches: 2. Germline V gene data show CDR1 as GTSNPN and CDR2 as SVGIG (reference sequence). The CDR3 extends over 12 amino acids. The CDR3 DNA is TGTGCCTGGAGCGCAGGGGGCTCACCCCTCCACTTT. This translates into CAWSAGGSPLHF. The full variable domain, with the rest looked up from reference TRBV30 and TRBJ1-6, is SQTIHQWPATLVQPVGSPLSLECTVEGTSNPNLYWYRQAAGRGLQLLFYSVGIGQISSEVPQNLSASRPQDRQFILSSKKLLLSDSGFYLCAWSAGGSPLHFGNGTRLTVT.